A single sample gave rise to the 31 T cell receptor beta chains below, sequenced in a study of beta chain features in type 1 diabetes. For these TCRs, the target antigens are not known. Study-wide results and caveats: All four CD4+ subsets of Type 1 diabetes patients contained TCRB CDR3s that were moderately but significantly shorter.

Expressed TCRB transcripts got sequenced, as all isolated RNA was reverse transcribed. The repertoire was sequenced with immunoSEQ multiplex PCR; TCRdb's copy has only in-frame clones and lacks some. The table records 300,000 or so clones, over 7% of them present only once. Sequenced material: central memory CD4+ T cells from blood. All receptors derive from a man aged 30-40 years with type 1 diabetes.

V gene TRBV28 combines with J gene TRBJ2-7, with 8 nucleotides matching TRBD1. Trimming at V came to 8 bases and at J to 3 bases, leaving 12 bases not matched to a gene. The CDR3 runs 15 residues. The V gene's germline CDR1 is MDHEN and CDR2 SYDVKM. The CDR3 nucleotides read TGTGCCAGCCACCCCGGACAGGGCCACGTCTACGAGCAGTACTTC. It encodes CASHPGQGHVYEQYF.

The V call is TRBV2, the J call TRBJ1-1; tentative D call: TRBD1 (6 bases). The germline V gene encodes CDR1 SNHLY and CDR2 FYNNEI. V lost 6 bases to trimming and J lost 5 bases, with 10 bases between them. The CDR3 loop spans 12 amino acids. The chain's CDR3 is CASSEDSTEAFF. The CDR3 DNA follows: TGTGCCAGCAGCGAGGACAGTACTGAAGCTTTCTTT.

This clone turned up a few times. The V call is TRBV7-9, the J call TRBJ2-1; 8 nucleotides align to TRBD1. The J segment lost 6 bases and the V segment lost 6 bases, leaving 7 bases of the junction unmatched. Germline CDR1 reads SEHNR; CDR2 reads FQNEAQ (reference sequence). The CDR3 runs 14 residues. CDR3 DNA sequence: TGTGCCAGCAGTAGACAGGGGTCGACCAATGAGCAGTTCTTC. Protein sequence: CASSRQGSTNEQFF.

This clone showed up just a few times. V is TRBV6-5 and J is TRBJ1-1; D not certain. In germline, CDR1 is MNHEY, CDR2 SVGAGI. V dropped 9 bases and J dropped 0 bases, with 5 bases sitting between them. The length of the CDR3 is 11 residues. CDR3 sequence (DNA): TGTGCCAGTGGACTGAACACTGAAGCTTTCTTT. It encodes CASGLNTEAFF.

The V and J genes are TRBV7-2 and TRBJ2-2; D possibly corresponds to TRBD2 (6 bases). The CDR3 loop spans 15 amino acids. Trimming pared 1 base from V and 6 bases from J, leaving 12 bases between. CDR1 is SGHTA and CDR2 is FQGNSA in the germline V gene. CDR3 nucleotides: TGTGCCAGCAGCTTAGGGCGGGGATCCGCCGGGGAGCTGTTTTTT. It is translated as CASSLGRGSAGELFF.

This chain's CDR3 is CASGGQGGETQYF. For the CDR3, the DNA is TGTGCCTCAGGGGGCCAGGGAGGAGAGACCCAGTACTTC. This chain connects TRBV30 to TRBJ2-5; 8 nucleotides align to TRBD1. The length of the CDR3 is 13 residues. Germline V gene data show CDR1 as GTSNPN and CDR2 as SVGIG (reference sequence). Trimming cost V 7 bases and J 4 bases; bases outside gene matches: 8.

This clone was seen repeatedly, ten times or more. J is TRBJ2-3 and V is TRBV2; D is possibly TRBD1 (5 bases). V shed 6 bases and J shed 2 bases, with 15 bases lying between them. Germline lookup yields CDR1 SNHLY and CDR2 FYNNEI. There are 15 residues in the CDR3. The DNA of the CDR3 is TGTGCCAGCAGGAGCAGGGCCCTCCTCACAGATACGCAGTATTTT. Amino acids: CASRSRALLTDTQYF.

CDR3 nucleotides: TGTGCCAGCAGCTTAGGGGCTACTACGAACACTGAAGCTTTCTTT. Residues: CASSLGATTNTEAFF. V gene TRBV11-3 combines with J gene TRBJ1-1; D not resolved. The germline V and J ends were trimmed by 1 base and 1 base, with 10 bases remaining between them. Looked up from germline, CDR1 is SGHNT and CDR2 is YENEEA. The length of the CDR3 is 15 residues. Filled out from reference TRBV11-3 and TRBJ1-1, the complete variable domain reads EAGVVQSPRYKIIEKKQPVAFWCNPISGHNTLYWYLQNLGQGPELLIRYENEEAVDDSQLPKDRFSAERLKGVDSTLKIQPAELGDSAVYLCASSLGATTNTEAFFGQGTRLTVV.

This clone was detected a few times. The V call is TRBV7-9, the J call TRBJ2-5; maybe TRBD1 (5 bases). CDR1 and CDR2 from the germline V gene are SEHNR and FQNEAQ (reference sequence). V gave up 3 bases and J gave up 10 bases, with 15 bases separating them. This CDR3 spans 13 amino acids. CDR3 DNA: TGTGCCAGCAGCTTTAATCGCAGGGATGTCCAGTACTTC. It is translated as CASSFNRRDVQYF. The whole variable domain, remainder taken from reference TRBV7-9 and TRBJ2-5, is DTGVSQNPRHKITKRGQNVTFRCDPISEHNRLYWYRQTLGQGPEFLTYFQNEAQLEKSRLLSDRFSAERPKGSFSTLEIQRTEQGDSAMYLCASSFNRRDVQYFGPGTRLLVL.

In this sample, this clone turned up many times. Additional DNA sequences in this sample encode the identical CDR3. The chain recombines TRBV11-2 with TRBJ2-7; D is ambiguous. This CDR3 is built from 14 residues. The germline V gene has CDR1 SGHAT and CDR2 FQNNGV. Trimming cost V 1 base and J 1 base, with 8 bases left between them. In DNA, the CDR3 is TGTGCCAGCAGCTTAGGACACTCATCCTACGAGCAGTACTTC. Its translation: CASSLGHSSYEQYF.

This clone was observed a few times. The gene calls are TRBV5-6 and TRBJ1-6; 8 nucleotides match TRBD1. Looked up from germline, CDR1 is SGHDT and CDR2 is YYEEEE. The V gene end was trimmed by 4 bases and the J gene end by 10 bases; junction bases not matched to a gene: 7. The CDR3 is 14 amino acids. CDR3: CASSPRTGRSPLHF. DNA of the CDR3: TGTGCCAGCAGCCCTCGGACAGGGCGATCACCCCTCCACTTT. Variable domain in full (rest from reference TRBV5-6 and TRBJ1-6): DAGVTQSPTHLIKTRGQQVTLRCSPKSGHDTVSWYQQALGQGPQFIFQYYEEEERQRGNFPDRFSGHQFPNYSSELNVNALLLGDSALYLCASSPRTGRSPLHFGNGTRLTVT.

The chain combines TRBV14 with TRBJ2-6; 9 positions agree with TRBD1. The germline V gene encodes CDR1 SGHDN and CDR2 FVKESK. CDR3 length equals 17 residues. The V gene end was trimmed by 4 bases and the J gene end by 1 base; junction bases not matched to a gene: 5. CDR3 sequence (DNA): TGTGCCAGCAGCCCCGGGACAGGGCAATCTGGGGCCAACGTCCTGACTTTC. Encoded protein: CASSPGTGQSGANVLTF.

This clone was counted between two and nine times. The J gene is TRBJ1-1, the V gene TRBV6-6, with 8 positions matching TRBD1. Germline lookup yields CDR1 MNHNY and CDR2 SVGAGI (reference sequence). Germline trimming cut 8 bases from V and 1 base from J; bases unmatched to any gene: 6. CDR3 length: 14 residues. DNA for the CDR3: TGTGCCAGCGTTCCCGGGACAGGGAACACTGAAGCTTTCTTT. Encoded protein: CASVPGTGNTEAFF.

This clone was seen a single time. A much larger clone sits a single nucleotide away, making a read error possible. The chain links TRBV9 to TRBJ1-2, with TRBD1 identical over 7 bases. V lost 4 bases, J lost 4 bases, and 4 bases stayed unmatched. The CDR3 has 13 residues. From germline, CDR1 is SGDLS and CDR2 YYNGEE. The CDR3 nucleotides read TGTGCCAGCAGCACATGGGACAGCTATGGCTACACCTTC. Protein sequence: CASSTWDSYGYTF.

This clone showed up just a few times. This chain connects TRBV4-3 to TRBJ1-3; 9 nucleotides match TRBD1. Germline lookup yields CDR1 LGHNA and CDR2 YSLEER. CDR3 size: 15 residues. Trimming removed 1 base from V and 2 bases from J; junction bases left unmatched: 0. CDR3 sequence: CASSQGQGAGNTIYF. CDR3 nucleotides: TGCGCCAGCAGCCAAGGACAGGGGGCTGGAAACACCATATATTTT.

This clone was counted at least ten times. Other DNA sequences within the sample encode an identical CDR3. CDR3 bases: TGTGCCAGCAGCTTGGGACAGAACAATGAGCAGTTCTTC. It codes for CASSLGQNNEQFF. The chain links TRBV7-2 to TRBJ2-1, with 7 bases fitting TRBD1. The germline gives CDR1 SGHTA, CDR2 FQGNSA. J lost 5 bases, V lost 3 bases, and 1 base had no gene match. The CDR3 has 13 residues.

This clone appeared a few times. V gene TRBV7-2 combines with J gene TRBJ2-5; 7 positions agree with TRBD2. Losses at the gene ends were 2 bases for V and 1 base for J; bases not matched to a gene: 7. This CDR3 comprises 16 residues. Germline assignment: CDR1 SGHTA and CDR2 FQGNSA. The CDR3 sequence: CASSLTYQRGQETQYF. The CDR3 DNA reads TGTGCCAGCAGCTTAACTTACCAGCGGGGCCAAGAGACCCAGTACTTC.

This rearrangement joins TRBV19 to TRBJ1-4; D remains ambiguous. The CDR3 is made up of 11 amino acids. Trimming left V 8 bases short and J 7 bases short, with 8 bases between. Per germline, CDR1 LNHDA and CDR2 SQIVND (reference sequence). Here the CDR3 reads CASRRGEKLFF. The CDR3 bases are TGTGCCAGTCGACGAGGTGAAAAACTGTTTTTT. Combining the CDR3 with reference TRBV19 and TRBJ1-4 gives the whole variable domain DGGITQSPKYLFRKEGQNVTLSCEQNLNHDAMYWYRQDPGQGLRLIYYSQIVNDFQKGDIAEGYSVSREKKESFPLTVTSAQKNPTAFYLCASRRGEKLFFGSGTQLSVL.

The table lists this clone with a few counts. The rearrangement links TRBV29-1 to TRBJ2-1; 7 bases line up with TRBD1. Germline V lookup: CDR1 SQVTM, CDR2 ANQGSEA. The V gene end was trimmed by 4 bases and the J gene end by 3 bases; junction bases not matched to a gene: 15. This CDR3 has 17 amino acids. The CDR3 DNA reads TGCAGCGTTGCCCGCAGCCACCGGGACAGCGGCTACAATGAGCAGTTCTTC. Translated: CSVARSHRDSGYNEQFF.

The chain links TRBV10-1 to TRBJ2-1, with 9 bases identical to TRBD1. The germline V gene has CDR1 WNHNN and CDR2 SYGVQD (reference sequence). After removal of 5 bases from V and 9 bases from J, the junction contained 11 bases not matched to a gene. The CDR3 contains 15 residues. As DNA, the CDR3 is TGCGCCAGCAGTACTACCCTACAGGGGGCTGGTGAGCAGTTCTTC. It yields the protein CASSTTLQGAGEQFF.

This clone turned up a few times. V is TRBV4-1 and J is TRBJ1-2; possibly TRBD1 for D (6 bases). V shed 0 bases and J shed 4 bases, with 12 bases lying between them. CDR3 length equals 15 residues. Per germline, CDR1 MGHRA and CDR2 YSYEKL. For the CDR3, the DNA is TGCGCCAGCAGCCAAGATTCTAGGGGGGCCTATGGCTACACCTTC. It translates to CASSQDSRGAYGYTF.

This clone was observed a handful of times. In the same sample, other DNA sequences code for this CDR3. The CDR3 spells CASSYSTGQGYEQYF. The CDR3 DNA reads as TGTGCCAGCAGTTACTCGACGGGACAGGGCTACGAGCAGTACTTC. V gene TRBV6-5 combines with J gene TRBJ2-7; 9 positions agree with TRBD1. The CDR3 totals 15 residues. Trimming took 0 bases from V and 3 from J; bases not matched to a gene: 3. Germline V gene lookup returns CDR1 MNHEY and CDR2 SVGAGI.

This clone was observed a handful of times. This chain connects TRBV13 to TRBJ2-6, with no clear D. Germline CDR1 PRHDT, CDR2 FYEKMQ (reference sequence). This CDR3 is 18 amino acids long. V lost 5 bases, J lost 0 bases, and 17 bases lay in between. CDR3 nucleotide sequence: TGTGCCAGCAGCAATTCGGACGGTCAGAGCTCTGGGGCCAACGTCCTGACTTTC. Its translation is CASSNSDGQSSGANVLTF.

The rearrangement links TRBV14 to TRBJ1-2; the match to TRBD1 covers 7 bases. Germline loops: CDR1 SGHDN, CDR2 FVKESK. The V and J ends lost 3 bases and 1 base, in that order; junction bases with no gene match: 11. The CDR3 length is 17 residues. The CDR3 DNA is TGTGCCAGCAGCCATTCGGACAGGCGAGCCTTTAACTATGGCTACACCTTC. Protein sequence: CASSHSDRRAFNYGYTF.

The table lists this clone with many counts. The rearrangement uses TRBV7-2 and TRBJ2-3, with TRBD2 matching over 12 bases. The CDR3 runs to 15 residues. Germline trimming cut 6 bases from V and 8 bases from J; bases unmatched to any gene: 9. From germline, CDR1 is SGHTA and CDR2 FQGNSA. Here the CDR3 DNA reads TGTGCCAGCAGGGGGACTAGCGGGCCGGCGGGTACGCAGTATTTT. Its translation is CASRGTSGPAGTQYF.

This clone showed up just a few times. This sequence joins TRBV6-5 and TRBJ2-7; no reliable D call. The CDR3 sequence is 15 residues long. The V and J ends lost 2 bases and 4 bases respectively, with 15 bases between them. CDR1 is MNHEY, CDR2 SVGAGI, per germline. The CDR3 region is CASSYMSTAFYEQYF. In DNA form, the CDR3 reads TGTGCCAGCAGTTACATGTCCACAGCCTTTTACGAGCAGTACTTC.

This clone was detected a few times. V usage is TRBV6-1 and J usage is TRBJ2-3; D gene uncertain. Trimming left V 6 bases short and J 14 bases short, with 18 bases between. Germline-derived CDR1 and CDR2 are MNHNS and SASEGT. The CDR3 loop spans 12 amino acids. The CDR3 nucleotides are TGTGCCAGCAGACCCTCCGGGTCCAAGGCGTATTTT. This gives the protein CASRPSGSKAYF.

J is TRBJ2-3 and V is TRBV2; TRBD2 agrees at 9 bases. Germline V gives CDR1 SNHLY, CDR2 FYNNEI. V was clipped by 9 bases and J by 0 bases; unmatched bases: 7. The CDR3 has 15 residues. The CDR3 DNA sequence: TGTGCCAGTATTGGGACTAGCTTAAGCACAGATACGCAGTATTTT. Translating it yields CASIGTSLSTDTQYF.

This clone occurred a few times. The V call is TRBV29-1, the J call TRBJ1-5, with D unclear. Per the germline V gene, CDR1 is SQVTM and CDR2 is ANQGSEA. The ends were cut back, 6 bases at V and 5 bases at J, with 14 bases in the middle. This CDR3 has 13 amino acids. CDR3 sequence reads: CSVGSREDQPQHF. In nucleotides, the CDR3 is TGCAGCGTCGGAAGTAGGGAGGATCAGCCCCAGCATTTT.

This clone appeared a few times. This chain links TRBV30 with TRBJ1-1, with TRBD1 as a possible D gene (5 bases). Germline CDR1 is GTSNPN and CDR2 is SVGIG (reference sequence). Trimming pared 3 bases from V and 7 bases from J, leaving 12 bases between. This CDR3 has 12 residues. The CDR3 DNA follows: TGTGCCTGGAGACTAGACAGCAGTGAAGCTTTCTTT. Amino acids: CAWRLDSSEAFF.

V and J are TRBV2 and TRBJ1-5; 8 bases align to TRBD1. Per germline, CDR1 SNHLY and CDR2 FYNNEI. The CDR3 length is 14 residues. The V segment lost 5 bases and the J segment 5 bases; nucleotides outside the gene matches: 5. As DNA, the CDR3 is TGTGCCAGCAGTCAAGACAGGGGCGATCAGCCCCAGCATTTT. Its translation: CASSQDRGDQPQHF.